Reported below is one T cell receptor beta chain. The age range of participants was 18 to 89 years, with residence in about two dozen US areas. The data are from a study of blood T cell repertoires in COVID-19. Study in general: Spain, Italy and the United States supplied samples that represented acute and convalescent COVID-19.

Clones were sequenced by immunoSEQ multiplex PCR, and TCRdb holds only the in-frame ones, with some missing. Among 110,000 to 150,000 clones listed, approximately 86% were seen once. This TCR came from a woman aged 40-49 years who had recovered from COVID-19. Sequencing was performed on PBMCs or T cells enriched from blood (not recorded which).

The CDR3 protein is CASSLPGQDFYEQYF. DNA of the CDR3: TGTGCCAGCAGTTTACCGGGACAGGACTTCTACGAGCAGTACTTC. The chain combines TRBV2 with TRBJ2-7; 8 nucleotides agree with TRBD1. There are 15 residues in the CDR3. J lost 3 bases, V lost 5 bases, and 9 bases had no gene match. Germline values: CDR1 SNHLY, CDR2 FYNNEI.